Listed here are 8 T cell receptor beta chains from one sample, sequenced in a study of chemoradiotherapy in HPV16-positive cancers. Libraries were prepared by immunoSEQ multiplex PCR; TCRdb keeps only in-frame clonotypes and omits some of them. Among 23,000 or so clones listed, about 90% were seen once. The source material was blood, sampled from a patient who underwent chemoradiotherapy. These receptors came from a human donor with HPV-associated anogenital cancer.

This clone was recorded a few times. The V call is TRBV18, the J call TRBJ2-1; a possible D gene is TRBD2 (6 bases). Trimming pared 8 bases from V and 7 bases from J, leaving 15 bases between. This CDR3 comprises 13 residues. Germline values: CDR1 KGHSH, CDR2 LQKENI. The CDR3 nucleotides read TGTGCCAGCACCCGGGGGAGACAAAATGAGCAGTTCTTC. This codes for CASTRGRQNEQFF.

The rearrangement joins TRBV7-2 to TRBJ2-5; 7 bases are a match to TRBD1. This CDR3 comprises 15 residues. Germline V CDR1 and CDR2: SGHTA, FQGNSA. The ends lost 2 bases at V and 3 bases at J; junction bases unmatched: 6. The CDR3: CASSLIQGRKETQYF. CDR3 in DNA: TGTGCCAGCAGCTTAATACAGGGGCGAAAAGAGACCCAGTACTTC.

This CDR3 reads CASSAMISGSGSPLHF. The CDR3 DNA sequence: TGTGCCAGCAGTGCGATGATATCGGGATCTGGTTCACCCCTCCACTTT. V is TRBV6-1 and J is TRBJ1-6; no clear D gene. CDR3 length: 16 amino acids. The V end lost 4 bases, the J end lost 9 bases, and 19 bases lay between the germline ends. CDR1 and CDR2 from the germline V gene are MNHNS and SASEGT.

V usage is TRBV7-9 and J usage is TRBJ1-1; a weak D match, TRBD1 (6 bases). Germline-derived CDR1 and CDR2 are SEHNR and FQNEAQ (reference sequence). The germline V and J ends were trimmed by 0 bases and 3 bases, with 11 bases remaining between them. CDR3 length equals 15 residues. In DNA, the CDR3 is TGTGCCAGCAGCTTAGCGGGGGCAGAGTACACTGAAGCTTTCTTT. Translated: CASSLAGAEYTEAFF.

The chain has TRBV19 and TRBJ2-3; no definite D call. V was trimmed by 6 bases and J by 1 base, leaving 5 bases between them. Germline CDR1 reads LNHDA; CDR2 reads SQIVND (reference sequence). The CDR3 length is 12 residues. The CDR3 is CASSGRTDTQYF. CDR3 DNA sequence: TGTGCCAGTAGCGGGCGCACAGATACGCAGTATTTT.

The V and J genes are TRBV30 and TRBJ2-3; no reliable D call. Germline V gene sequence: CDR1 GTSNPN, CDR2 SVGIG (reference sequence). The V end lost 8 bases, the J end lost 2 bases, and 17 bases lay between the germline ends. This CDR3 spans 14 amino acids. The CDR3 loop reads CARTGSSYTDTQYF. The CDR3 DNA reads as TGTGCCAGAACCGGGTCCTCATACACAGATACGCAGTATTTT. Together with reference TRBV30 and TRBJ2-3, the CDR3 gives the full variable domain: SQTIHQWPATLVQPVGSPLSLECTVEGTSNPNLYWYRQAAGRGLQLLFYSVGIGQISSEVPQNLSASRPQDRQFILSSKKLLLSDSGFYLCARTGSSYTDTQYFGPGTRLTVL.

The chain recombines TRBV5-1 with TRBJ2-3; TRBD1 aligns across 8 bases. The J segment lost 2 bases and the V segment lost 2 bases, leaving 7 bases of the junction unmatched. The germline V gene has CDR1 SGHRS and CDR2 YFSETQ. The CDR3 extends over 16 amino acids. The DNA for the CDR3 is TGCGCCAGCAGCTTACGGGACAGGACTTCCACAGATACGCAGTATTTT. This codes for CASSLRDRTSTDTQYF. Variable domain in full (rest from reference TRBV5-1 and TRBJ2-3): KAGVTQTPRYLIKTRGQQVTLSCSPISGHRSVSWYQQTPGQGLQFLFEYFSETQRNKGNFPGRFSGRQFSNSRSEMNVSTLELGDSALYLCASSLRDRTSTDTQYFGPGTRLTVL.

The chain carries TRBV2 and TRBJ2-7; TRBD1 aligns across 7 bases. Germline CDR1 reads SNHLY; CDR2 reads FYNNEI. Trimming at V came to 7 bases and at J to 4 bases, leaving 13 bases not matched to a gene. This CDR3 contains 15 residues. The CDR3 sequence: CASNPPGQRRYEQYF. In DNA form, the CDR3 reads TGTGCCAGCAATCCCCCGGGACAGAGACGTTACGAGCAGTACTTC.